The rows below give T cell receptor beta chains drawn from one sample of a study of cytomegalovirus exposure and HLA in healthy donors. Libraries were prepared by immunoSEQ multiplex PCR; TCRdb keeps only in-frame clonotypes and omits some of them. The data contain 90,000 to 140,000 clones, roughly 13% of them singletons. Sequenced sample: PBMCs. These receptors were taken from a man in his forties in good health and CMV-seropositive. Both conserved end residues are part of each CDR3.

v_gene	j_gene	CDR3aa
TRBV27	TRBJ2-3	CASAPGLETDTQYF
TRBV5-4	TRBJ2-5	CASSLGTGGMETQYF
TRBV30	TRBJ1-1	CAWGSGTVTSEAFF
TRBV7-9	TRBJ2-1	CASSSTYPRTSGATREQFF
TRBV7-2	TRBJ2-3	CASSFTRTDTQYF
TRBV29-1	TRBJ2-1	CSVEPKGLAGVSYEQFF
TRBV6-6	TRBJ1-5	CASLGQGYRSNQPQHF
TRBV15	TRBJ1-1	CATSRDFGRATEAFF
TRBV6-1	TRBJ2-7	CASSLRGRKDEQYF
TRBV7-7	TRBJ2-6	CASSGDSTRGANVLTF
TRBV9	TRBJ2-1	CASSARATGAGGYNEQFF
TRBV6-5	TRBJ2-3	CASSLQGPDTQYF
TRBV7-9	TRBJ2-1	CASSLTSESGNEQFF
TRBV6-5	TRBJ2-7	CASTKTGDEQYF
TRBV11-3	TRBJ2-5	CASSLGRTSSETQYF
TRBV6-6	TRBJ2-3	CASSYPSQGDTQYF
TRBV29-1	TRBJ1-5	CSAATGTVNQPQHF
TRBV9	TRBJ2-1	CASSVDAASYNEQFF
TRBV29-1	TRBJ2-5	CSAFIQQETQYF
TRBV5-6	TRBJ2-7	CASSQSGRLNEQYF
TRBV9	TRBJ2-1	CASSASGKGNNEQFF
TRBV2	TRBJ2-3	CASSGTGGDTDTQYF
TRBV2	TRBJ1-4	CASSWDGRGREKLFF
TRBV10-3	TRBJ1-4	CAISESSWGTNEKLFF
TRBV11-2	TRBJ2-1	CASSISGTLGEQFF
TRBV10-1	TRBJ1-1	CASSESTANTEAFF
TRBV5-1	TRBJ2-3	CASSPRTSGRTDTQYF
TRBV7-2	TRBJ2-7	CASSVDTGAGLEQYF
TRBV25-1	TRBJ2-7	CASSGVAGDDYEQYF
TRBV10-3	TRBJ1-3	CAISPGRGSGNTIYF
TRBV2	TRBJ2-1	CAISHSTGYNEQFF
TRBV6-5	TRBJ2-7	CASSYSQGPYEQYF
TRBV5-1	TRBJ2-3	CASSLPSTDTQYF
TRBV5-1	TRBJ2-5	CASRAGGQETQYF
TRBV19	TRBJ2-5	CASSNPGIQETQYF
TRBV5-4	TRBJ2-5	CASTGNGETQYF
TRBV11-2	TRBJ2-7	CASSSSGSEQYF
TRBV7-9	TRBJ2-3	CASSLIVWDSSMGTDTQYF